The rows below give T cell receptor beta chains drawn from one sample of a study of vaccination and CD4 T cells after COVID-19. MiXCR, run by TCRdb on the PCR reads, gives a single entry per CDR3 protein. There are approximately 24,000 distinct CDR3 sequences in the sample; roughly 65% occur only once, and roughly 21% lies in the top ten. These receptors have no identified antigens. This sample comprised CD4+ T cells from blood, cultured in vitro, obtained after SARS-CoV-2 vaccination. The source is a human donor who received a COVID-19 vaccine. The CDR3 runs from the conserved cysteine through the conserved F or W. A D gene is named only where the DNA matches it firmly. Where a row states a size, it is once, few, many or the class of an expanded clone; other rows omit it.

d_gene: TRBD2; j_gene: TRBJ2-3; v_gene: TRBV20-1; abundance: -; CDR3nt: TGCAGTGCTGAGACCGGGACTAGCGGGGGCACAGATACGCAGTATTTT; CDR3aa: CSAETGTSGGTDTQYF
d_gene: TRBD1; j_gene: TRBJ1-4; v_gene: TRBV2; abundance: -; CDR3nt: TGTGCCAGCAGGAACAGGGGGCAAGAAAAACTGTTTTTT; CDR3aa: CASRNRGQEKLFF
d_gene: -; j_gene: TRBJ1-2; v_gene: TRBV10-3; abundance: -; CDR3nt: TGTGCCAGCAGTGAAGCCTCCACAGGAAACTATGGCTACACCTTC; CDR3aa: CASSEASTGNYGYTF
d_gene: -; j_gene: TRBJ1-5; v_gene: TRBV7-6; abundance: once; CDR3nt: TGTGCCAGCAGCCTTTACGATGGGGGTCAGCCCCAGCATTTT; CDR3aa: CASSLYDGGQPQHF
d_gene: TRBD1; j_gene: TRBJ1-6; v_gene: TRBV5-4; abundance: -; CDR3nt: TGTGCCAGCAGCGGCCCCGGGACAGGGGGCAGGTCACCCCTCCACTTT; CDR3aa: CASSGPGTGGRSPLHF
d_gene: TRBD1; j_gene: TRBJ2-3; v_gene: TRBV7-2; abundance: -; CDR3nt: TGTGCCAGCAGCCCTCGGACAGGGTTTACAGATACGCAGTATTTT; CDR3aa: CASSPRTGFTDTQYF
d_gene: -; j_gene: TRBJ2-3; v_gene: TRBV5-4; abundance: -; CDR3nt: TGTGCCAGCAGCTTGGTTATGGGGCTTGAGACAGATACGCAGTATTTT; CDR3aa: CASSLVMGLETDTQYF
d_gene: TRBD1; j_gene: TRBJ1-1; v_gene: TRBV19; abundance: -; CDR3nt: TGTGCCAGTAGTATAGACCCGTTTGGGGAGGGGGCGTCAGCTTTCTTT; CDR3aa: CASSIDPFGEGASAFF
d_gene: -; j_gene: TRBJ2-5; v_gene: TRBV7-3; abundance: -; CDR3nt: TGTGCCAGCTCCCCCGGCCGGGGAGAGACCCAGTACTTC; CDR3aa: CASSPGRGETQYF
d_gene: -; j_gene: TRBJ1-3; v_gene: TRBV7-9; abundance: -; CDR3nt: TGTGCCAGCAGCTTGTCCACCGGAAACACCATATATTTT; CDR3aa: CASSLSTGNTIYF
d_gene: -; j_gene: TRBJ2-2; v_gene: TRBV10-1; abundance: -; CDR3nt: TGCGCCAGCAGTGTGAGTCAGGACGCCGGGGAGCTGTTTTTT; CDR3aa: CASSVSQDAGELFF
d_gene: -; j_gene: TRBJ2-5; v_gene: TRBV19; abundance: -; CDR3nt: TGTGCCAGTAGTATAGATGCGGGGAAAGAGACCCAGTACTTC; CDR3aa: CASSIDAGKETQYF
d_gene: TRBD2; j_gene: TRBJ2-7; v_gene: TRBV2; abundance: once; CDR3nt: TGTGCCAGCAGTGAAGTTGGGAGGGGTCGGGAGCAGTACTTC; CDR3aa: CASSEVGRGREQYF
d_gene: -; j_gene: TRBJ2-5; v_gene: TRBV6-1; abundance: -; CDR3nt: TGTGCCAGCAGTGAGCGGGCTCAACGGGAGACCCAGTACTTC; CDR3aa: CASSERAQRETQYF
d_gene: -; j_gene: TRBJ2-3; v_gene: TRBV10-3; abundance: once; CDR3nt: TGTGCCATCAGTGGTAGTCTCGGGCCCCCAGGGGATACGCAGTATTTT; CDR3aa: CAISGSLGPPGDTQYF
d_gene: -; j_gene: TRBJ2-5; v_gene: TRBV14; abundance: once; CDR3nt: TGTGCCAGCAGCCAAAATGTCCAAGAGACCCAGTACTTC; CDR3aa: CASSQNVQETQYF
d_gene: -; j_gene: TRBJ1-2; v_gene: TRBV6-1; abundance: -; CDR3nt: TGTGCCAGCAGTGAAGCACGCGGGCTCTATGGCTACACCTTC; CDR3aa: CASSEARGLYGYTF
d_gene: -; j_gene: TRBJ1-1; v_gene: TRBV7-2; abundance: few; CDR3nt: TGTGCCAGCAGCTTAGAGGGAGACACTGAAGCTTTCTTT; CDR3aa: CASSLEGDTEAFF
d_gene: -; j_gene: TRBJ2-5; v_gene: TRBV6-1; abundance: once; CDR3nt: TGTGCCAGCAGTGACTGGTATTCCGGGGTGACCCAGTACTTC; CDR3aa: CASSDWYSGVTQYF
d_gene: TRBD1; j_gene: TRBJ1-2; v_gene: TRBV20-1; abundance: -; CDR3nt: TGCAGTGCTTGGACAGGGTTTGGCTACACCTTC; CDR3aa: CSAWTGFGYTF
d_gene: -; j_gene: TRBJ1-1; v_gene: TRBV5-1; abundance: -; CDR3nt: TGCGCCAGCAGCCAGGGGCCAGCGGGGACGAACACTGAAGCTTTCTTT; CDR3aa: CASSQGPAGTNTEAFF
d_gene: TRBD2; j_gene: TRBJ2-4; v_gene: TRBV20-1; abundance: -; CDR3nt: TGCAGTGCTACTGACCTCGGGGGGGACATTCAGTACTTC; CDR3aa: CSATDLGGDIQYF
d_gene: TRBD1; j_gene: TRBJ1-2; v_gene: TRBV20-1; abundance: -; CDR3nt: TGCAGTGCTAATACAGGGGGATCATATGGCTACACCTTC; CDR3aa: CSANTGGSYGYTF
d_gene: -; j_gene: TRBJ1-1; v_gene: TRBV7-9; abundance: -; CDR3nt: TGTGCCAGCAGCCCATTCTCGGAGAACACTGAAGCTTTCTTT; CDR3aa: CASSPFSENTEAFF